Many counts were recorded for the clone carrying this TCR beta chain. The target antigen is unknown. This sample is drawn from a study of T cells in Graves' hyperthyroidism and ophthalmopathy. Study findings and constraints: Blood shared most expanded thyroid clonotypes above 0.001.

The source material, RNA transcripts, was used to amplify TCR beta CDR3 regions. In the first-round RT-PCR of the TCR CDR3, the HTBI primer set was used. TCRdb called the multiplex PCR reads again in MiXCR, with one record for every CDR3 protein. The table has hundreds of thousands of distinct CDR3 sequences, approximately 40% seen once. The germline gives CDR1 SGHVS, CDR2 FQNEAQ. The CDR3 sequence is 14 residues long. Trimming removed 1 base at V and 11 bases at J, with 15 bases between. A patient was excluded if there was uncontrolled infection, other autoimmune disease, pregnancy or lactation. The material sequenced was blood. The sequence was obtained from a man in his late teens or twenties with Graves' hyperthyroidism. The rearrangement joins TRBV7-8 to TRBJ1-5; D is undetermined. CDR3 region: CASSLDGASSSQHF. CDR3 coding DNA: TGTGCCAGCAGCTTAGATGGTGCTAGTTCTTCCCAGCATTTT.